This TCR beta chain is from a study of identical twins. TCRdb re-called the 5' RACE reads with MiXCR, one entry per CDR3 protein. This repertoire shows nearly 900,000 distinct CDR3 sequences, 10% to 15% found once; its top ten account for around 1.5%. This CDR3 is 13 amino acids long. Germline CDR1 and CDR2: MGHRA and YSYEKL. V was cut by 2 bases and J by 5 bases, with 9 bases left in between. These data were also filed under a second study, of yellow fever vaccine responses in identical twins.

Sequencing used PBMCs. The sequence derives from a young woman in good health. The chain carries TRBV4-1 and TRBJ2-5; TRBD2 is a possible D gene (5 bases). CDR3 sequence: CASSQSRRETQYF. The DNA for the CDR3 is TGCGCCAGCAGCCAATCTAGGAGGGAGACCCAGTACTTC.